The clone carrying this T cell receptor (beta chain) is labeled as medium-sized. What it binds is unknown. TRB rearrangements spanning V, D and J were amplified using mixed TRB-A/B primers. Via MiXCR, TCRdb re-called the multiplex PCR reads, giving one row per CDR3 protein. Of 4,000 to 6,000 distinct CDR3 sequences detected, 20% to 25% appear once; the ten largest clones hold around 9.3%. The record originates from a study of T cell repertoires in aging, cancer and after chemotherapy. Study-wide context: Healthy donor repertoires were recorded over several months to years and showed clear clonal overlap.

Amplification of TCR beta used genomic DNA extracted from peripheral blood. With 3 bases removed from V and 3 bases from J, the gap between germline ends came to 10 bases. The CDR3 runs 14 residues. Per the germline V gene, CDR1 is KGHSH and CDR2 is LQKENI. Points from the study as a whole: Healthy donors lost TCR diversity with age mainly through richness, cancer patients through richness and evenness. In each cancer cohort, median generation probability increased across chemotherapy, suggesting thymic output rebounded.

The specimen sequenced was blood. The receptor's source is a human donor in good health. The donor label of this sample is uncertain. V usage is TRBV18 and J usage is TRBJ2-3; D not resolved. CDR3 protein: CASSPSSRTDTQYF. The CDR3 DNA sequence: TGTGCCAGCTCACCCAGTAGCCGGACAGATACGCAGTATTTT.